Listed here are 12 T cell receptor beta chains from one sample, sequenced in a study of identical twins. TCRdb called the 5' RACE reads again in MiXCR, with one record for every CDR3 protein. The table has 540,000 or so distinct CDR3 sequences, about 22% seen once; the top ten hold approximately 0.5%. The same data also went into a second study, on yellow fever vaccine responses in identical twins.

Material: CD4+ T cells sorted from blood. These receptor sequences come from a young woman in good health.

V gene TRBV9 combines with J gene TRBJ2-3; 7 bases are shared with TRBD1. CDR1 and CDR2 from the germline V gene are SGDLS and YYNGEE. V was pared by 3 bases and J by 2 bases, with 12 bases of the junction left unmatched. This CDR3 is 17 amino acids long. This CDR3 reads CASSGHRGLAATDTQYF. The CDR3 bases are TGTGCCAGCAGCGGACACAGGGGCCTCGCAGCCACAGATACGCAGTATTTT. Together with reference TRBV9 and TRBJ2-3, the CDR3 gives the full variable domain: DSGVTQTPKHLITATGQRVTLRCSPRSGDLSVYWYQQSLDQGLQFLIQYYNGEERAKGNILERFSAQQFPDLHSELNLSSLELGDSALYFCASSGHRGLAATDTQYFGPGTRLTVL.

Only a few counts were recorded for this clonotype. The chain couples TRBV12-3 or TRBV12-4 to TRBJ1-5, with a tentative D call TRBD1 (5 bases). The CDR3 has 18 residues. With 0 bases removed from V and 4 bases from J, the gap between germline ends came to 19 bases. Here the CDR3 DNA reads TGTGCCAGCAGTTTAGCGCTAATCGGGAGGGGAGGTAATCAGCCCCAGCATTTT. This translates into CASSLALIGRGGNQPQHF.

This clonotype was observed a few times. This chain connects TRBV3-1 to TRBJ2-7; 8 bases are a match to TRBD2. V dropped 0 bases and J dropped 2; count of bases not matched to a gene: 6. Germline V gives CDR1 LGHDT, CDR2 YNNKEL (reference sequence). The CDR3 runs to 16 residues. The CDR3 here is CASSQDSGGGTYEQYF. The CDR3 DNA reads TGTGCCAGCAGCCAAGATAGTGGCGGGGGGACCTACGAGCAGTACTTC.

This clonotype was detected a few times. The chain combines TRBV11-1 with TRBJ2-3; D is possibly TRBD1 (5 bases). V lost 7 bases and J lost 1, with 24 bases in between. The CDR3 spans 18 residues. The germline V gene has CDR1 SGHAT and CDR2 FQDESV (reference sequence). For the CDR3, the DNA is TGTGCCAGCACCACTTCGGTGGGGCAGCTTAGGGGCACAGATACGCAGTATTTT. This codes for CASTTSVGQLRGTDTQYF.

The chain links TRBV6-1 to TRBJ2-3, with 8 bases aligning to TRBD1. This CDR3 spans 15 amino acids. J was trimmed by 6 bases and V by 6 bases; bases with no gene match: 11. The germline V gene encodes CDR1 MNHNS and CDR2 SASEGT. The CDR3 region has the DNA TGTGCCAGCAGGACACGACAGGGGAGAATGGATACGCAGTATTTT. Protein: CASRTRQGRMDTQYF.

V usage is TRBV29-1 and J usage is TRBJ2-1; 11 positions agree with TRBD1. Germline-derived CDR1 and CDR2 are SQVTM and ANQGSEA. CDR3 size: 14 residues. CDR3 DNA: TGCAGTGCGTTAGGGACAGGGGGTAACGGGGAGCAGTTCTTC. This gives the protein CSALGTGGNGEQFF.

The chain recombines TRBV4-1 with TRBJ2-1, with a weak D call TRBD1 (6 bases). Germline CDR1 MGHRA, CDR2 YSYEKL. The V end was cut by 1 base, the J end by 4 bases, with 14 bases between. There are 16 residues in the CDR3. CDR3 in amino acids: CASSQARTARYNEQFF. As DNA, the CDR3 is TGCGCCAGCAGCCAAGCCCGGACAGCCAGGTACAATGAGCAGTTCTTC.

This clonotype appeared many times. The rearrangement uses TRBV12-3 or TRBV12-4 and TRBJ2-5; D is unresolved. The CDR3 covers 12 residues. Trimming stripped 6 bases from V and 2 bases from J, with 7 bases between. The CDR3 DNA sequence: TGTGCCAGCAGCCCTCTACAAGAGACCCAGTACTTC. It yields the protein CASSPLQETQYF.

The chain is built from TRBV5-1 and TRBJ1-1; no definite D call. With 4 bases removed from V and 3 bases from J, the gap between germline ends came to 16 bases. The germline V gene has CDR1 SGHRS and CDR2 YFSETQ. This CDR3 spans 15 amino acids. As DNA, the CDR3 is TGCGCCAGCAGCGTAATACTGAAAGAACACACTGAAGCTTTCTTT. Protein sequence: CASSVILKEHTEAFF.

The chain recombines TRBV11-3 with TRBJ2-1; D remains unclear. CDR1 and CDR2 from the germline V gene are SGHNT and YENEEA. This CDR3 comprises 15 residues. Trimming took off 0 bases at V and 3 bases at J, with 9 bases between the two ends. CDR3 in DNA: TGTGCCAGCAGCTTAGAAAGTCCTCTCTACAATGAGCAGTTCTTC. The encoded protein is CASSLESPLYNEQFF.

CDR3 nucleotide sequence: TGTGCCACCAGCAGAGGGGTGAAGACTAGCGGGGAAGATACGCAGTATTTT. It specifies CATSRGVKTSGEDTQYF. The rearrangement joins TRBV15 to TRBJ2-3, with 11 bases lining up with TRBD2. This CDR3 comprises 17 residues. The ends lost 1 base at V and 5 bases at J; junction bases unmatched: 8. Germline lookup yields CDR1 LNHNV and CDR2 YYDKDF (reference sequence).

V gene TRBV20-1 combines with J gene TRBJ2-2; unclear D gene. Deletions cut 0 bases from V and 0 bases from J, with 5 bases between. This CDR3 has 14 amino acids. Germline loops: CDR1 DFQATT, CDR2 SNEGSKA (reference sequence). The chain's CDR3 is CSARELANTGELFF. The CDR3 nucleotides read TGCAGTGCTAGAGAACTTGCGAACACCGGGGAGCTGTTTTTT.